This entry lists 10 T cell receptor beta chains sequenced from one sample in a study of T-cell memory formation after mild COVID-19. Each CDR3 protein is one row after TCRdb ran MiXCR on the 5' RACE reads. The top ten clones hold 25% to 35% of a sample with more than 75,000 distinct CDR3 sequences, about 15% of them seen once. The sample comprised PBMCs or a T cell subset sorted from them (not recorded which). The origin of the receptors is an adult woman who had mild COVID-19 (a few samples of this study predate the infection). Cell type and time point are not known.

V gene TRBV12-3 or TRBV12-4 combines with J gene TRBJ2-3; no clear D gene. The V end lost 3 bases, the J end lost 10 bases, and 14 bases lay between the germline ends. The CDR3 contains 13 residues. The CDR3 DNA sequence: TGTGCCAGCAGTTTCTCCTATAGTAAGGCGCAGTATTTT. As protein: CASSFSYSKAQYF.

The CDR3 loop is CAWSPRDRAQGWYEQYF. CDR3 nucleotide sequence: TGTGCCTGGAGTCCCCGGGACAGGGCCCAGGGCTGGTACGAGCAGTACTTC. The chain combines TRBV30 with TRBJ2-7, with TRBD1 matching 9 bases. CDR3 size: 17 residues. Germline trimming cut 2 bases from V and 4 bases from J; bases unmatched to any gene: 15. Germline CDR1 and CDR2: GTSNPN and SVGIG (reference sequence).

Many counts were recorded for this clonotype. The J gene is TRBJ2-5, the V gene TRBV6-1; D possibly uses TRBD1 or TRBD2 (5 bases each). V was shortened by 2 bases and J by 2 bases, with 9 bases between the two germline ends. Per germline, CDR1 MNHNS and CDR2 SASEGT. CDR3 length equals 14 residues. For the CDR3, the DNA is TGTGCCAGCAGTGAATATGGGGGACAAGAGACCCAGTACTTC. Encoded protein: CASSEYGGQETQYF.

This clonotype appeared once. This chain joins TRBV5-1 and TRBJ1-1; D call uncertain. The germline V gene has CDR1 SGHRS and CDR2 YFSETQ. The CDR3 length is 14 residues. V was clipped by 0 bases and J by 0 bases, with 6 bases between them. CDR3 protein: CASSLANVNTEAFF. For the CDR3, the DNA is TGCGCCAGCAGCTTGGCCAACGTGAACACTGAAGCTTTCTTT.

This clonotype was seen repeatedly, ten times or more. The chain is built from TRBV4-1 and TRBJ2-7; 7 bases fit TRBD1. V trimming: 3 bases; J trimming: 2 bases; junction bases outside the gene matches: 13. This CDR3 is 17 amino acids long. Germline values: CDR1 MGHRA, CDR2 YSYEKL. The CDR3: CASSQDRRSFSPYEQYF. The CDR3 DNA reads TGCGCCAGCAGCCAGGACAGGCGCTCCTTCAGCCCCTACGAGCAGTACTTC.

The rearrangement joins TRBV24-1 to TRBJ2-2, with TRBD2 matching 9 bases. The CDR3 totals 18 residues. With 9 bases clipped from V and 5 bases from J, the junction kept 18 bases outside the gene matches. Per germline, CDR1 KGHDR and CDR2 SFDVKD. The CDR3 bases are TGTGCCACCTCAAGTAGGGCTAGCGGGATCCACAGGACCGGGGAGCTGTTTTTT. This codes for CATSSRASGIHRTGELFF.

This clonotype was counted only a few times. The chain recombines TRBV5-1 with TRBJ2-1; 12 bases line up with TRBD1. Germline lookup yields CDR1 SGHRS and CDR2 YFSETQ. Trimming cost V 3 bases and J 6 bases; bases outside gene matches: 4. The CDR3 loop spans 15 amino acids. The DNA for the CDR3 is TGCGCCAGCAGCTCCCGGGACAGGGGGCTCAATGAGCAGTTCTTC. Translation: CASSSRDRGLNEQFF. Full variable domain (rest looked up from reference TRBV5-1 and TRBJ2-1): KAGVTQTPRYLIKTRGQQVTLSCSPISGHRSVSWYQQTPGQGLQFLFEYFSETQRNKGNFPGRFSGRQFSNSRSEMNVSTLELGDSALYLCASSSRDRGLNEQFFGPGTRLTVL.

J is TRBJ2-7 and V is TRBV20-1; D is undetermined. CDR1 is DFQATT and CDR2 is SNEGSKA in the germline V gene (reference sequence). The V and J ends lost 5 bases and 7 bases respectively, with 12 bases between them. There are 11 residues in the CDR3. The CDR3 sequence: CSAEPLREQYF. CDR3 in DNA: TGCAGTGCTGAGCCCCTACGGGAGCAGTACTTC.

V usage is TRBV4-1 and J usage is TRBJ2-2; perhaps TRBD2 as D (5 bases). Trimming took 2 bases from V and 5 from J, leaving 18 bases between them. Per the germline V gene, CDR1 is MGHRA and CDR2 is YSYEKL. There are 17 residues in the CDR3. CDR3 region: CASSQFEGSVRTGELFF. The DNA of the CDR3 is TGCGCCAGCAGCCAATTCGAGGGAAGTGTGAGGACCGGGGAGCTGTTTTTT.

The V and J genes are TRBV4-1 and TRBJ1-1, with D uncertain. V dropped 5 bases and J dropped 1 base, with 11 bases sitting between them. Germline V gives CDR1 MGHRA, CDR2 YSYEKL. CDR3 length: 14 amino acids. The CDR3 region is CASSAPTGNTEAFF. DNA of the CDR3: TGCGCCAGCAGCGCACCGACGGGGAACACTGAAGCTTTCTTT.